These 15 T cell receptor beta chains share one sample of origin, sequenced in a study of Ad26.COV2.S vaccination and SARS-CoV-2 variants. As for treatment: over 15 received Ad26.COV2.S at low or high dose, single or two shots; 5 received placebo; per-sample allocation not given. It was on day 63 after the first vaccine or placebo injection that samples were taken. Using immunoSEQ multiplex PCR, the repertoire was profiled, and TCRdb retains in-frame clones only, with some absent. The sample lists about 470,000 clones, 90% occurring once. Sequencing used peripheral blood, obtained in a trial of Ad26.COV2.S vaccine versus placebo. These TCRs come from a person between 18 and 65 years old who received the Ad26.COV2.S COVID-19 vaccine or a placebo.

The chain has TRBV5-4 and TRBJ2-7, with 8 bases aligning to TRBD1. This CDR3 has 16 residues. Germline-derived CDR1 and CDR2 are SGHNT and YYREEE (reference sequence). Trimming at V came to 0 bases and at J to 3 bases, leaving 8 bases not matched to a gene. For the CDR3, the DNA is TGTGCCAGCAGCTTGGGACTTGGACAGGGCGACTACGAGCAGTACTTC. Encoded protein: CASSLGLGQGDYEQYF.

The gene calls are TRBV19 and TRBJ1-4, with a possible D match to TRBD1 (6 bases). Germline CDR1 LNHDA, CDR2 SQIVND (reference sequence). Trimming stripped 4 bases from V and 1 base from J, with 10 bases between. There are 15 residues in the CDR3. The CDR3 protein is CASSRQGGTNEKLFF. The DNA of the CDR3 is TGTGCCAGTAGTAGGCAAGGGGGAACTAATGAAAAACTGTTTTTT.

The gene calls are TRBV14 and TRBJ1-2; D is uncertain. The CDR3 loop spans 13 amino acids. The germline V and J ends were trimmed by 3 bases and 4 bases, with 9 bases remaining between them. Per the germline V gene, CDR1 is SGHDN and CDR2 is FVKESK. CDR3 in amino acids: CASSQGRTYGYTF. The CDR3 nucleotides read TGTGCCAGCAGCCAGGGCAGGACCTATGGCTACACCTTC.

V gene TRBV12-3 or TRBV12-4 combines with J gene TRBJ2-1, with D perhaps TRBD1 or TRBD2 (5 bases each). The CDR3 spans 13 residues. V was clipped by 6 bases and J by 4 bases, with 10 bases between them. The CDR3 reads CASSPGLYNEQFF. The CDR3 DNA reads TGTGCCAGCAGCCCGGGGCTTTACAATGAGCAGTTCTTC.

This rearrangement joins TRBV19 to TRBJ2-2, with 11 bases fitting TRBD2. This CDR3 is 15 amino acids long. Losses at the gene ends were 5 bases for V and 4 bases for J; bases not matched to a gene: 3. Germline CDR1 LNHDA, CDR2 SQIVND (reference sequence). The CDR3 nucleotides read TGTGCCAGTAGTTCCGGGACTAGCGGCACCGGGGAGCTGTTTTTT. It is translated as CASSSGTSGTGELFF. Based on the CDR3 plus reference TRBV19 and TRBJ2-2, the full variable domain is DGGITQSPKYLFRKEGQNVTLSCEQNLNHDAMYWYRQDPGQGLRLIYYSQIVNDFQKGDIAEGYSVSREKKESFPLTVTSAQKNPTAFYLCASSSGTSGTGELFFGEGSRLTVL.

This clone came up once. The V and J genes are TRBV10-3 and TRBJ1-6; 10 bases align to TRBD1. CDR3 length: 14 amino acids. Trimming at V came to 6 bases and at J to 5 bases, leaving 1 base not matched to a gene. Germline V gene data show CDR1 as ENHRY and CDR2 as SYGVKD. The CDR3 bases are TGTGCCATCAGGGGGACAGGGGATAATTCACCCCTCCACTTT. Residues: CAIRGTGDNSPLHF.

The CDR3 DNA sequence: TGTGCCTGGACCAAACTAGGCAATGAGCAGTTCTTC. Translated, it gives CAWTKLGNEQFF. The chain couples TRBV30 to TRBJ2-1; TRBD2 is a possible D gene (5 bases). This CDR3 has 12 residues. CDR1 is GTSNPN and CDR2 is SVGIG in the germline V gene (reference sequence). V was shortened by 4 bases and J by 6 bases, with 10 bases between the two germline ends.

This clone is a singleton in its sample. The J gene is TRBJ2-3, the V gene TRBV11-3; D is unclear. Trimming shortened V by 1 base and J by 2 bases, and 7 bases separated the two germline ends. Germline CDR1 and CDR2: SGHNT and YENEEA. This CDR3 contains 14 residues. CDR3 sequence: CASSLGPLTDTQYF. CDR3 DNA: TGTGCCAGCAGCTTAGGGCCACTCACAGATACGCAGTATTTT. Full variable domain (missing parts from reference TRBV11-3 and TRBJ2-3): EAGVVQSPRYKIIEKKQPVAFWCNPISGHNTLYWYLQNLGQGPELLIRYENEEAVDDSQLPKDRFSAERLKGVDSTLKIQPAELGDSAVYLCASSLGPLTDTQYFGPGTRLTVL.

The rearrangement uses TRBV6-5 and TRBJ2-5; D tentatively reads TRBD1 or TRBD2 (5 bases each). V shed 3 bases and J shed 2 bases, with 16 bases lying between them. Germline assignment: CDR1 MNHEY and CDR2 SVGAGI. The CDR3 is 16 amino acids. The chain's CDR3 is CASSYRVGTLQETQYF. CDR3 coding DNA: TGTGCCAGCAGTTATCGGGTGGGGACGCTTCAAGAGACCCAGTACTTC.

The chain combines TRBV20-1 with TRBJ2-1; no reliable D call. The V end lost 8 bases, the J end lost 6 bases, and 8 bases lay between the germline ends. The germline V gene encodes CDR1 DFQATT and CDR2 SNEGSKA (reference sequence). The CDR3 runs to 10 residues. CDR3 amino acids: CSPLGNEQFF. The CDR3, as DNA: TGCAGTCCCTTAGGCAATGAGCAGTTCTTC.

The chain joins TRBV19 to TRBJ1-2, with 11 nucleotides matching TRBD1. CDR3 size: 15 residues. Germline-derived CDR1 and CDR2 are LNHDA and SQIVND (reference sequence). Trimming cost V 4 bases and J 0 bases; bases outside gene matches: 1. The DNA for the CDR3 is TGTGCCAGTAGTAGGACAGGGGGCTCTAACTATGGCTACACCTTC. It yields the protein CASSRTGGSNYGYTF. The full variable domain, completed using reference TRBV19 and TRBJ1-2, is DGGITQSPKYLFRKEGQNVTLSCEQNLNHDAMYWYRQDPGQGLRLIYYSQIVNDFQKGDIAEGYSVSREKKESFPLTVTSAQKNPTAFYLCASSRTGGSNYGYTFGSGTRLTVV.

Comments on this clone: The same CDR3 can be traced to other DNA sequences in this sample. The V gene is TRBV7-3, the J gene TRBJ2-1; D is unclear. The V gene lost 2 bases and the J gene lost 3 bases, with 2 bases spanning the gap. This CDR3 region has 12 residues. Germline CDR1 SGHTA, CDR2 FQGTGA. CDR3 amino acids: CASSLGYNEQFF. The CDR3 coding sequence is TGTGCCAGCAGCTTAGGCTACAATGAGCAGTTCTTC.

The chain recombines TRBV5-1 with TRBJ2-7; 8 bases map to TRBD1. Germline V gives CDR1 SGHRS, CDR2 YFSETQ. The CDR3 contains 14 residues. Trimming at V came to 3 bases and at J to 4 bases, leaving 6 bases not matched to a gene. CDR3 amino acids: CASSWGTGDYEQYF. The CDR3 region has the DNA TGCGCCAGCAGCTGGGGGACAGGCGATTACGAGCAGTACTTC.

The chain combines TRBV2 with TRBJ1-6, with D perhaps matching TRBD1 (6 bases). This CDR3 spans 15 amino acids. V lost 1 base and J lost 7, with 11 bases in between. CDR1 is SNHLY and CDR2 is FYNNEI in the germline V gene. This chain's CDR3 is CASSEGRTVNSPLHF. The CDR3 region has the DNA TGTGCCAGCAGTGAAGGTCGGACAGTGAATTCACCCCTCCACTTT.

The J gene is TRBJ2-1, the V gene TRBV20-1, with a weak D call TRBD2 (5 bases). This CDR3 contains 11 residues. Per the germline V gene, CDR1 is DFQATT and CDR2 is SNEGSKA (reference sequence). The CDR3 coding sequence is TGCATCGTCCCGGGGAGAAATGAGCAGTTCTTC. Translated, it gives CIVPGRNEQFF.